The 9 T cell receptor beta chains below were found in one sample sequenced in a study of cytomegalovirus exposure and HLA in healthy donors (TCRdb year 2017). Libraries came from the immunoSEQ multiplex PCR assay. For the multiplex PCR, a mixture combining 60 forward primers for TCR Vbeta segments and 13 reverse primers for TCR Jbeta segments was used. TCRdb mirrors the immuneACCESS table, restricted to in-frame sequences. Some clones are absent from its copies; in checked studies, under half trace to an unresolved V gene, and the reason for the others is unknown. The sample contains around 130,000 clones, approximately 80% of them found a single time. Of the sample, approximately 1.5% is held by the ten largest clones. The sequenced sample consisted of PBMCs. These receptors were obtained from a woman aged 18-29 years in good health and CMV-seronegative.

CDR3 coding DNA: TGCGCCAGCAGCCAAGAGCCCGGGCTAGCGGGAAACATTCAGTACTTC. This encodes CASSQEPGLAGNIQYF. The J gene is TRBJ2-4, the V gene TRBV4-1, with TRBD2 matching 8 bases. The V gene end was trimmed by 0 bases and the J gene end by 6 bases; junction bases not matched to a gene: 7. The CDR3 length is 16 residues. The germline V gene has CDR1 MGHRA and CDR2 YSYEKL.

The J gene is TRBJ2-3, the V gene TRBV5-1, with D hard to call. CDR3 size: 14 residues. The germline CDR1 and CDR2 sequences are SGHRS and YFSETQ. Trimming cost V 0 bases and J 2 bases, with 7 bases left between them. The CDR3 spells CASSLATHTDTQYF. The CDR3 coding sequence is TGCGCCAGCAGCTTGGCGACACACACAGATACGCAGTATTTT.

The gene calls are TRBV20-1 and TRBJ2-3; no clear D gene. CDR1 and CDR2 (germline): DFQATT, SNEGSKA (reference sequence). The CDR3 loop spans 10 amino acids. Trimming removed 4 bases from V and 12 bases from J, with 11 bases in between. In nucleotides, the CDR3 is TGCAGTGCTACTCTAGGTCGTCAGTATTTT. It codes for CSATLGRQYF.

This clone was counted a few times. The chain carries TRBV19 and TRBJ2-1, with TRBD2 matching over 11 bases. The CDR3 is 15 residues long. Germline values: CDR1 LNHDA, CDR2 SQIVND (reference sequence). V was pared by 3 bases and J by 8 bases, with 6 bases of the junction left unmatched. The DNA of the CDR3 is TGTGCCAGTAGTATTTCGCTAGCGGGAGGACATGAGCAGTTCTTC. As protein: CASSISLAGGHEQFF. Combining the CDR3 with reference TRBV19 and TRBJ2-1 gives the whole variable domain DGGITQSPKYLFRKEGQNVTLSCEQNLNHDAMYWYRQDPGQGLRLIYYSQIVNDFQKGDIAEGYSVSREKKESFPLTVTSAQKNPTAFYLCASSISLAGGHEQFFGPGTRLTVL.

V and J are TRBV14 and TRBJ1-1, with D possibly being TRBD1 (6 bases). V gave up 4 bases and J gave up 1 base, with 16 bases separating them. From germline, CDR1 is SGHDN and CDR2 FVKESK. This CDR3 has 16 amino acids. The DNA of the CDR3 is TGTGCCAGCAGCCCCCGTGCCGGGACACCGAACACTGAAGCTTTCTTT. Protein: CASSPRAGTPNTEAFF.

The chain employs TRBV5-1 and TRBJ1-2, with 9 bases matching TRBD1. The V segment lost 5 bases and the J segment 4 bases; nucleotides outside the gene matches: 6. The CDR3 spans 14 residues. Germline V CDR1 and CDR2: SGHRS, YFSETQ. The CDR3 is CASSSQTGGYGYTF. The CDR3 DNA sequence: TGCGCCAGCAGTTCCCAGACAGGGGGCTATGGCTACACCTTC.

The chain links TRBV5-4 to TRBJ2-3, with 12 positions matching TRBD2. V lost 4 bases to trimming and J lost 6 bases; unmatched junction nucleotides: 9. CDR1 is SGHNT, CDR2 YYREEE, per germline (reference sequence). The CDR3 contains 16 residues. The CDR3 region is CASSPGLAGVLDTQYF. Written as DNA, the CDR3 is TGTGCCAGCAGCCCGGGACTAGCGGGCGTTCTGGATACGCAGTATTTT.

The CDR3 sequence: CSVETDRGEKLFF. The CDR3 region has the DNA TGCAGCGTTGAGACCGACAGGGGGGAAAAACTGTTTTTT. The chain is built from TRBV29-1 and TRBJ1-4; 9 bases align to TRBD1. Trimming cost V 3 bases and J 8 bases; bases outside gene matches: 4. The V gene's germline CDR1 is SQVTM and CDR2 ANQGSEA. This CDR3 is built from 13 residues.

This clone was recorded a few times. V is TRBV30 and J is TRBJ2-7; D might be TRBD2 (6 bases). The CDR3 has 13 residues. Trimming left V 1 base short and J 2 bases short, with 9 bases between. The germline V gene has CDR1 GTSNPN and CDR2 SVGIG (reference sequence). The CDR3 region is CAWSGGEAYEQYF. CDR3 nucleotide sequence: TGTGCCTGGAGTGGGGGGGAGGCCTACGAGCAGTACTTC.